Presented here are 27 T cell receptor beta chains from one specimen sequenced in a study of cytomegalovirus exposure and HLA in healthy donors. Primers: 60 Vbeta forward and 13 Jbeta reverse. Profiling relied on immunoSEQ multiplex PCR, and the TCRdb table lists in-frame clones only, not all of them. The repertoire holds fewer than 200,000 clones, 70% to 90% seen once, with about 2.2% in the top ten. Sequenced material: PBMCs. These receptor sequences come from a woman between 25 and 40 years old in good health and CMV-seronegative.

The CDR3 nucleotides read TGTGCCAGCTCACCAGTCGAGACTTTCTCCTCCTACGAGCAGTACTTC. It is translated as CASSPVETFSSYEQYF. This sequence joins TRBV18 and TRBJ2-7; no definite D call. The CDR3 has 16 amino acids. The V end was cut by 2 bases, the J end by 0 bases, with 14 bases between. Germline CDR1 and CDR2: KGHSH and LQKENI.

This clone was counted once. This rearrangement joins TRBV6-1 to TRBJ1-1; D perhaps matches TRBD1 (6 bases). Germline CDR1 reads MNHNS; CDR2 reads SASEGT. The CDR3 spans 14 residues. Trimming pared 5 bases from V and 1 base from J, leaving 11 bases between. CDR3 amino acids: CASSKGQENTEAFF. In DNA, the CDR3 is TGTGCCAGCAGTAAGGGACAAGAGAACACTGAAGCTTTCTTT.

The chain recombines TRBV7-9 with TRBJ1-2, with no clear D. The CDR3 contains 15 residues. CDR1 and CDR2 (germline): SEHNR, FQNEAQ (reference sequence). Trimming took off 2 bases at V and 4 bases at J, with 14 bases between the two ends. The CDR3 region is CASSLTQTQTYGYTF. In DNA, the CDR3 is TGTGCCAGCAGCTTAACGCAGACTCAAACCTATGGCTACACCTTC.

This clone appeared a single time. The CDR3 DNA sequence: TGCGCCAGCAGCCTCACCGGGACAGGGCGATCGAACTATGGCTACACCTTC. Translated: CASSLTGTGRSNYGYTF. The gene calls are TRBV5-1 and TRBJ1-2, with TRBD1 matching 9 bases. The V gene's germline CDR1 is SGHRS and CDR2 YFSETQ. The length of the CDR3 is 17 residues. V lost 4 bases to trimming and J lost 2 bases; unmatched junction nucleotides: 12.

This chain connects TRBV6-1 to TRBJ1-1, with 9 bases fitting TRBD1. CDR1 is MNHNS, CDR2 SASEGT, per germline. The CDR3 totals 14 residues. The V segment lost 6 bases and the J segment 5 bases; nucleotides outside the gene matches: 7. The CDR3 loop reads CASSPGQGRTEAFF. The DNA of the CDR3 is TGTGCCAGCAGCCCAGGACAGGGGAGGACTGAAGCTTTCTTT.

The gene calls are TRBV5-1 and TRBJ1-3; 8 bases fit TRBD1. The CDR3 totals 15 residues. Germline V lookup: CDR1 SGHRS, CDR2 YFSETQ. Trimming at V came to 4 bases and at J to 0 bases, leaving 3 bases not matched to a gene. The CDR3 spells CASSGQGSSGNTIYF. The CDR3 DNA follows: TGCGCCAGCAGCGGACAGGGAAGCTCTGGAAACACCATATATTTT.

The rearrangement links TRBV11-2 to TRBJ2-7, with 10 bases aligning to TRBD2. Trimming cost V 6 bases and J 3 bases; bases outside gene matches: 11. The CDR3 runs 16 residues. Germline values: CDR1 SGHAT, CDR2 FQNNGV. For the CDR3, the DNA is TGTGCCAGCAGTCCCGCGGCTAGCGGGAGAGGCTACGAGCAGTACTTC. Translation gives CASSPAASGRGYEQYF.

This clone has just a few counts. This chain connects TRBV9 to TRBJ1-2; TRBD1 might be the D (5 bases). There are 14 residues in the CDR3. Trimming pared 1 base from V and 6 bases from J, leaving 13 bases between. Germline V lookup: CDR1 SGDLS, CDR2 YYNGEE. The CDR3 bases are TGTGCCAGCAGCGTACTGGGTCAGGGCAATGGCTACACCTTC. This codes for CASSVLGQGNGYTF.

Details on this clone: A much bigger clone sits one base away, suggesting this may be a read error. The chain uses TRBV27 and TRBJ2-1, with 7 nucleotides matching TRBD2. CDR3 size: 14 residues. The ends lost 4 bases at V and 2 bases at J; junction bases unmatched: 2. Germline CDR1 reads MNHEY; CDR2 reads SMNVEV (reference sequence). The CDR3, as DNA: TGTGCCAGCAGTTCCGGACTAGCCTACAATGAGCAGTTCTTC. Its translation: CASSSGLAYNEQFF.

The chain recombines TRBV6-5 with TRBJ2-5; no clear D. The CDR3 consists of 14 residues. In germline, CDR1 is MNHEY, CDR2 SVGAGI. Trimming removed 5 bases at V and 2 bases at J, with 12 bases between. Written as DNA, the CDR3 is TGTGCCAGCAGTGACTTTAAAAAACAAGAGACCCAGTACTTC. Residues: CASSDFKKQETQYF.

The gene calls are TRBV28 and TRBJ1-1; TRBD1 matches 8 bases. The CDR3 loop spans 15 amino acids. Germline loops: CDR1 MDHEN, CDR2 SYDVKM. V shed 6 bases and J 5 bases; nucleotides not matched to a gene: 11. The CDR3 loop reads CASRKLRDRKTEAFF. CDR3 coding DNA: TGTGCCAGCAGAAAACTCCGGGACAGGAAAACTGAAGCTTTCTTT.

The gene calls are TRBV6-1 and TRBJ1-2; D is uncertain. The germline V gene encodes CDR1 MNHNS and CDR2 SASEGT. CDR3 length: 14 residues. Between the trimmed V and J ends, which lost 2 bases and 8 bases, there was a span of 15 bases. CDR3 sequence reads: CASSEHPPGFGYTF. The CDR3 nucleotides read TGTGCCAGCAGTGAACATCCCCCAGGATTCGGCTACACCTTC.

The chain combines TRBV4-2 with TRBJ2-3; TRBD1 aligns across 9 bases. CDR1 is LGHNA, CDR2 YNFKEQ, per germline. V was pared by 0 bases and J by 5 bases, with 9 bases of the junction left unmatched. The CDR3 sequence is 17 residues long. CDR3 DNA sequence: TGTGCCAGCAGCCAAGACTTAAACCGGGACAGGGTAGATACGCAGTATTTT. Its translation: CASSQDLNRDRVDTQYF.

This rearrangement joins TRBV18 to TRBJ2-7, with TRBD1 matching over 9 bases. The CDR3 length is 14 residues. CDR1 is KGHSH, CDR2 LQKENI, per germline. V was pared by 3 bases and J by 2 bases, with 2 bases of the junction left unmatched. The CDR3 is CASSPGDRAYEQYF. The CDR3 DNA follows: TGTGCCAGCTCACCTGGGGACAGGGCCTACGAGCAGTACTTC. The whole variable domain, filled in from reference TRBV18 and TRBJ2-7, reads NAGVMQNPRHLVRRRGQEARLRCSPMKGHSHVYWYRQLPEEGLKFMVYLQKENIIDESGMPKERFSAEFPKEGPSILRIQQVVRGDSAAYFCASSPGDRAYEQYFGPGTRLTVT.

In DNA, the CDR3 is TGTGCCAGCAGTGAATTGACAGTCCAAGAGACCCAGTACTTC. Translated: CASSELTVQETQYF. The chain recombines TRBV2 with TRBJ2-5, with D perhaps TRBD1 (5 bases). Trimming took off 2 bases at V and 1 base at J, with 8 bases between the two ends. The CDR3 has 14 amino acids. Germline lookup yields CDR1 SNHLY and CDR2 FYNNEI.

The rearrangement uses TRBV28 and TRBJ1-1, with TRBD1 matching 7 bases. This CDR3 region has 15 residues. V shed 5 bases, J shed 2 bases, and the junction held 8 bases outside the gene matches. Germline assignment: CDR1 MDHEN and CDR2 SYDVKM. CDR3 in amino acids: CASSRGGGFNTEAFF. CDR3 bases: TGTGCCAGCAGTAGAGGAGGGGGCTTTAACACTGAAGCTTTCTTT. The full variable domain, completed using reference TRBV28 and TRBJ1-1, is DVKVTQSSRYLVKRTGEKVFLECVQDMDHENMFWYRQDPGLGLRLIYFSYDVKMKEKGDIPEGYSVSREKKERFSLILESASTNQTSMYLCASSRGGGFNTEAFFGQGTRLTVV.

This CDR3 reads CASSPKTGAFEAFF. In DNA, the CDR3 is TGTGCCAGCAGCCCAAAGACAGGGGCCTTCGAAGCTTTCTTT. The chain carries TRBV7-2 and TRBJ1-1; 8 bases line up with TRBD1. Trimming cost V 5 bases and J 8 bases; bases outside gene matches: 10. The CDR3 spans 14 residues. Germline V CDR1 and CDR2: SGHTA, FQGNSA. Full variable domain (missing parts from reference TRBV7-2 and TRBJ1-1): GAGVSQSPSNKVTEKGKDVELRCDPISGHTALYWYRQSLGQGLEFLIYFQGNSAPDKSGLPSDRFSAERTGGSVSTLTIQRTQQEDSAVYLCASSPKTGAFEAFFGQGTRLTVV.

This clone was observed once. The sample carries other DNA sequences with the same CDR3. The CDR3 protein is CASSLYSYEQYF. CDR3 DNA: TGTGCCAGCAGCTTATATAGCTACGAGCAGTACTTC. This rearrangement joins TRBV7-9 to TRBJ2-7; no definite D call. The germline gives CDR1 SEHNR, CDR2 FQNEAQ (reference sequence). CDR3 length: 12 residues. V lost 2 bases, J lost 3 bases, and 5 bases lay in between.

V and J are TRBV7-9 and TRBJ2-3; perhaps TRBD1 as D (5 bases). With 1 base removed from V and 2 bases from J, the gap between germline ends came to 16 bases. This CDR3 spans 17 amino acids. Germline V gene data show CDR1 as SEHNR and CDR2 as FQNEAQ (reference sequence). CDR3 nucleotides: TGTGCCAGCAGCTTAGGTCAGGGAATGGTGATCACAGATACGCAGTATTTT. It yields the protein CASSLGQGMVITDTQYF. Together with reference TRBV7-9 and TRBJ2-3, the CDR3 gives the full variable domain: DTGVSQNPRHKITKRGQNVTFRCDPISEHNRLYWYRQTLGQGPEFLTYFQNEAQLEKSRLLSDRFSAERPKGSFSTLEIQRTEQGDSAMYLCASSLGQGMVITDTQYFGPGTRLTVL.

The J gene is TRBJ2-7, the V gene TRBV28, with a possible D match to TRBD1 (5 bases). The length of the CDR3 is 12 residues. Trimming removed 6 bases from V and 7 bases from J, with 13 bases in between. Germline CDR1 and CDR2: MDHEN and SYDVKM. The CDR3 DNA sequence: TGTGCCAGCAGAGACAGCTATTTAGAGCAGTACTTC. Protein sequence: CASRDSYLEQYF.

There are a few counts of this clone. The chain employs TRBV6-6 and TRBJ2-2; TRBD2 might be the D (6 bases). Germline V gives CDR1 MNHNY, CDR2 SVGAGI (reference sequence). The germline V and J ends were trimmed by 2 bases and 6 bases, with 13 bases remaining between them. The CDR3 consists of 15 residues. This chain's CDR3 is CASSYAGRVAGELFF. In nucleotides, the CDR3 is TGTGCCAGCAGTTACGCGGGGCGGGTCGCCGGGGAGCTGTTTTTT.

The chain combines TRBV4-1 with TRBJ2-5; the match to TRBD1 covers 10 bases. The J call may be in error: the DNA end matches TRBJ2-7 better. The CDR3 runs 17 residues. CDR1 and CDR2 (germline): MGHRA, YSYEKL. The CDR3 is CASSQAHSGTGVYEQYF. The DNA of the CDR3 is TGCGCCAGCAGCCAAGCCCACTCCGGGACAGGGGTCTACGAGCAGTACTTC.

This chain's CDR3 is CASSPRQSPYNEQFF. The CDR3 DNA is TGTGCCAGCTCACCGAGACAGAGCCCTTACAATGAGCAGTTCTTC. The chain carries TRBV18 and TRBJ2-1; tentatively, D is TRBD1 (5 bases). In germline, CDR1 is KGHSH, CDR2 LQKENI. V lost 3 bases to trimming and J lost 4 bases, with 13 bases between them. The CDR3 extends over 15 amino acids. The entire variable domain, with the rest obtained from reference TRBV18 and TRBJ2-1, is as follows: NAGVMQNPRHLVRRRGQEARLRCSPMKGHSHVYWYRQLPEEGLKFMVYLQKENIIDESGMPKERFSAEFPKEGPSILRIQQVVRGDSAAYFCASSPRQSPYNEQFFGPGTRLTVL.

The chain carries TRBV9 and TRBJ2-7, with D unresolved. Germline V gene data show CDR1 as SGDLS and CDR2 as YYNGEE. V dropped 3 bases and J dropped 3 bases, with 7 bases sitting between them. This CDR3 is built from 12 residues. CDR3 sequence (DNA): TGTGCCAGCAGCGCTTTAAACTACGAGCAGTACTTC. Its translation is CASSALNYEQYF.

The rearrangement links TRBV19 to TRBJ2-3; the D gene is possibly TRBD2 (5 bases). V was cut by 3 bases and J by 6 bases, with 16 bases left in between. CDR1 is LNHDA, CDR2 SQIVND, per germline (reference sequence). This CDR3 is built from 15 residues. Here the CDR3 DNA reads TGTGCCAGTAGTATCATAGGGTCTAGAGGGGATACGCAGTATTTT. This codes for CASSIIGSRGDTQYF.

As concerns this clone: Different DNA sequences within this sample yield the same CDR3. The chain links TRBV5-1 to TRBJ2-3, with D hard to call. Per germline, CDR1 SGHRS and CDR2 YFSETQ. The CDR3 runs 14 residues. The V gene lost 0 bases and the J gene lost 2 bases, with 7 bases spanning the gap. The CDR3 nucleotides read TGCGCCAGCAGCTTGGAACAGTCCACAGATACGCAGTATTTT. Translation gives CASSLEQSTDTQYF.

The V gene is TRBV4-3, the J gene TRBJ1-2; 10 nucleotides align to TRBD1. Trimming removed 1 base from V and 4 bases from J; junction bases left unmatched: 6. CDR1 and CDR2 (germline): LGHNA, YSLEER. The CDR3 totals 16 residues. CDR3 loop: CASSQARTGGFYGYTF. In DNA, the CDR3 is TGCGCCAGCAGCCAAGCGCGGACAGGGGGATTCTATGGCTACACCTTC.